This TCR beta chain comes out of a study of OX40 agonist ivuxolimab in advanced cancers. This CDR3 region has 14 residues. CDR1 and CDR2 (germline): MGHDK, SYGVNS. V gave up 3 bases and J gave up 2 bases, with 5 bases separating them. Clones were read by immunoSEQ multiplex PCR, and TCRdb kept only the in-frame ones, dropping some. Of some 62,000 clones detected, roughly nine tenths appear once; the ten largest clones hold about 0.66%. V usage is TRBV25-1 and J usage is TRBJ2-6; D call uncertain. The sequence was obtained from an adult with an advanced solid tumor such as melanoma, head and neck, liver or kidney cancer. The material was CD4+ or CD8+ T cells sorted from blood, obtained in a trial of the OX40 agonist ivuxolimab. In nucleotides, the CDR3 is TGTGCCAGCAGTGACCGGACTGGGGCCAACGTCCTGACTTTC. Its protein is CASSDRTGANVLTF.